This TCR beta chain is drawn from a study of metastatic and nonmetastatic thyroid tumors. Overall study context: Malignant thyroid and benign thyroid patients provided blood and tumor or nodule tissue whose repertoires were compared.

Original methodology: The study's classifier, a distant-metastasis tool for papillary thyroid cancer, was built using CDR3 differences across clinicopathological groups. TCRdb re-called clones via MiXCR from the PCR reads. TCRdb, not the original authors, processed these V and J calls. The data show tens of thousands of clones, with 15% to 20% seen just once and roughly 5% held by the top ten. Looked up from germline, CDR1 is SGHVS and CDR2 is FQNEAQ. The length of the CDR3 is 17 residues. V dropped 1 base and J dropped 2; count of bases not matched to a gene: 8. This clone was seen a single time. As yet, its antigen is unknown. Findings of the study overall: Patients with malignant thyroid tumors reportedly had significantly higher TCR beta diversity than those with benign nodules, in blood and tumor.

Thyroid surgery had not been preceded by any treatment in any patient. Sequencing used blood. The sequence came from a male donor with papillary thyroid cancer or a benign thyroid nodule (not recorded which). Some clones in this sample may be carry-over from other donors' samples. V and J are TRBV7-8 and TRBJ2-5, with 9 bases lining up with TRBD2. The CDR3 nucleotides read TGTGCCAGCAGCTTAGAAGGCCTAGCGGGGACTCAAGAGACCCAGTACTTC. Translated: CASSLEGLAGTQETQYF.